One and the same sample provided the 23 T cell receptor beta chains below, sequenced in a study of blood T cells in healthy people across ages. A second PCR, run for roughly 7 to 12 cycles, used a sample-barcoded 5' primer plus a J-beta primer mix. TCRdb passed the 5' RACE reads through MiXCR, listing each CDR3 protein once. This sample carries approximately 1,000,000 distinct CDR3 sequences, under 40% of them seen once, and the ten largest clones take about an eighth. The sequenced material came from blood. These receptors were obtained from a man younger than 35 in good health.

There are a few counts of this clonotype. This chain joins TRBV9 and TRBJ2-3; 16 bases agree with TRBD2. Germline V gives CDR1 SGDLS, CDR2 YYNGEE. V gave up 0 bases and J gave up 0 bases; unmatched junction bases: 4. CDR3 size: 19 residues. The CDR3 bases are TGTGCCAGCAGCGTAGATGGGACTAGCGGGGGGGTAAGCACAGATACGCAGTATTTT. It is translated as CASSVDGTSGGVSTDTQYF. The full variable domain, completed using reference TRBV9 and TRBJ2-3, is DSGVTQTPKHLITATGQRVTLRCSPRSGDLSVYWYQQSLDQGLQFLIQYYNGEERAKGNILERFSAQQFPDLHSELNLSSLELGDSALYFCASSVDGTSGGVSTDTQYFGPGTRLTVL.

This chain links TRBV12-3 or TRBV12-4 with TRBJ1-1; D gene uncertain. The CDR3 runs 13 residues. Trimming removed 1 base at V and 6 bases at J, with 9 bases between. CDR3 sequence: CASSLGGKAEAFF. The CDR3 DNA sequence: TGTGCCAGCAGTTTAGGGGGTAAAGCTGAAGCTTTCTTT.

The gene calls are TRBV9 and TRBJ1-1; a possible D gene is TRBD1 (6 bases). The germline V and J ends were trimmed by 1 base and 4 bases, with 14 bases remaining between them. Germline V gene data show CDR1 as SGDLS and CDR2 as YYNGEE. CDR3 size: 15 residues. The CDR3 coding sequence is TGTGCCAGCAGCGTATCACAGGGTTTAGTCACTGAAGCTTTCTTT. Translation gives CASSVSQGLVTEAFF.

This clonotype was recorded many times. V and J are TRBV7-9 and TRBJ1-1; D gene ambiguous. CDR3 length: 13 amino acids. In germline, CDR1 is SEHNR, CDR2 FQNEAQ (reference sequence). V was trimmed by 3 bases and J by 0 bases, leaving 5 bases between them. CDR3 bases: TGTGCCAGCAGCTTGGAGTTGAACACTGAAGCTTTCTTT. Amino acids: CASSLELNTEAFF.

This clonotype has a single count. A much bigger clone sits one base away, suggesting this may be a read error. The rearrangement joins TRBV20-1 to TRBJ2-5; tentative D call: TRBD2 (5 bases). The germline CDR1 and CDR2 sequences are DFQATT and SNEGSKA (reference sequence). The V end lost 3 bases, the J end lost 11 bases, and 19 bases lay between the germline ends. The CDR3 is 13 amino acids. The CDR3 spells CSASPLARNEQYF. CDR3 in DNA: TGCAGTGCTAGTCCGTTAGCGAGGAATGAGCAGTACTTC.

The chain is built from TRBV7-2 and TRBJ1-1; TRBD1 agrees at 9 bases. Germline CDR1 and CDR2: SGHTA and FQGNSA. CDR3 length: 13 amino acids. The J segment lost 3 bases and the V segment lost 6 bases, leaving 2 bases of the junction unmatched. CDR3 amino acids: CASRDRGHTEAFF. The CDR3 bases are TGTGCCAGCAGGGACAGGGGTCACACTGAAGCTTTCTTT.

This clonotype was observed a few times. This chain uses TRBV10-3 with TRBJ2-7, with D perhaps assigned TRBD1 or TRBD2 (5 bases each). V was clipped by 0 bases and J by 5 bases, with 11 bases between them. In germline, CDR1 is ENHRY, CDR2 SYGVKD. This CDR3 is built from 14 residues. CDR3 DNA sequence: TGTGCCATCAGTGAGTCGATCGGGGCCGACGAGCAGTACTTC. This translates into CAISESIGADEQYF.

Comment on this clonotype: A much larger clone differs from this one at a single base, so this may be a read error. V is TRBV7-9 and J is TRBJ2-7; 9 bases fit TRBD1. The V gene's germline CDR1 is SEHNR and CDR2 FQNEAQ (reference sequence). The CDR3 loop spans 14 amino acids. Here the CDR3 reads CVSSHRGQGYEQYF. The CDR3 nucleotides are TGTGTCAGCAGCCACCGGGGACAGGGATACGAGCAGTACTTC.

Regarding this clonotype: An end of the junction does not agree with germline; a read error may underlie this. The genes are TRBV27 and TRBJ2-5; TRBD2 matches 9 bases. The length of the CDR3 is 15 residues. Germline lookup yields CDR1 MNHEY and CDR2 SMNVEV (reference sequence). For the CDR3, the DNA is TGTGCCAGCAGTTTATACGGCGGGGGGGTAAATGAGCAGAACTTC. As protein: CASSLYGGGVNEQNF.

This clonotype was seen only a few times. This chain's CDR3 is CSVVEGSGFF. CDR3 DNA sequence: TGCAGCGTTGTAGAGGGGTCCGGGTTCTTC. The chain joins TRBV29-1 to TRBJ2-1, with D perhaps matching TRBD1 or TRBD2 (5 bases each). This CDR3 is built from 10 residues. Germline V gene data show CDR1 as SQVTM and CDR2 as ANQGSEA. Trimming left V 4 bases short and J 15 bases short, with 13 bases between.

V and J are TRBV27 and TRBJ2-3; a possible D gene is TRBD1 (5 bases). The length of the CDR3 is 12 residues. The V gene lost 3 bases and the J gene lost 8 bases, with 9 bases spanning the gap. Per the germline V gene, CDR1 is MNHEY and CDR2 is SMNVEV (reference sequence). CDR3: CASSFGAGTQYF. For the CDR3, the DNA is TGTGCCAGCAGTTTTGGGGCTGGTACGCAGTATTTT.

This clonotype was observed at least ten times. This rearrangement joins TRBV13 to TRBJ2-3; D is perhaps TRBD2 (6 bases). This CDR3 is built from 15 residues. The germline V gene encodes CDR1 PRHDT and CDR2 FYEKMQ (reference sequence). V was trimmed by 1 base and J by 0 bases, leaving 8 bases between them. CDR3 loop: CASSLEGTSTDTQYF. CDR3 sequence (DNA): TGTGCCAGCAGCTTAGAAGGGACTAGCACAGATACGCAGTATTTT.

This chain links TRBV15 with TRBJ1-4, with D unclear. The V gene lost 0 bases and the J gene lost 16 bases, with 9 bases spanning the gap. Germline CDR1 LNHNV, CDR2 YYDKDF (reference sequence). The CDR3 runs to 11 residues. CDR3 residues: CATSREPDSFF. In nucleotides, the CDR3 is TGTGCCACCAGCAGAGAGCCAGATTCGTTTTTT.

This sequence joins TRBV5-1 and TRBJ2-5; the match to TRBD2 covers 10 bases. The CDR3 length is 15 residues. Germline loops: CDR1 SGHRS, CDR2 YFSETQ. Losses at the gene ends were 3 bases for V and 3 bases for J; bases not matched to a gene: 5. The CDR3 DNA follows: TGCGCCAGCAGCTCCCTAGCGGGGGTGAAAGAGACCCAGTACTTC. Its translation: CASSSLAGVKETQYF.

This chain connects TRBV12-3 or TRBV12-4 to TRBJ2-2; D gene uncertain. Trimming took 7 bases from V and 0 from J, leaving 9 bases between them. The CDR3 totals 14 residues. The CDR3: CASIPGPNTGELFF. For the CDR3, the DNA is TGTGCCAGCATACCGGGCCCGAACACCGGGGAGCTGTTTTTT.

The sample holds many counts of this clonotype. The V and J genes are TRBV20-1 and TRBJ1-2, with unresolved D. The germline V and J ends were trimmed by 6 bases and 8 bases, with 7 bases remaining between them. The CDR3 runs 9 residues. Germline CDR1 reads DFQATT; CDR2 reads SNEGSKA (reference sequence). The DNA of the CDR3 is TGCAGTGCGTCCGGGGGCTACACCTTC. This codes for CSASGGYTF.

The V gene is TRBV5-6, the J gene TRBJ1-1; D gene unclear. CDR1 is SGHDT and CDR2 is YYEEEE in the germline V gene. Trimming took off 2 bases at V and 7 bases at J, with 12 bases between the two ends. The length of the CDR3 is 13 residues. The CDR3 DNA is TGTGCCAGCAGCTTTTATGGGAGTTTTGAAGCTTTCTTT. The encoded protein is CASSFYGSFEAFF.

The chain has TRBV20-1 and TRBJ2-7; 8 bases map to TRBD2. After removal of 6 bases from V and 7 bases from J, the junction contained 17 bases not matched to a gene. CDR1 and CDR2 (germline): DFQATT, SNEGSKA (reference sequence). CDR3 length: 15 residues. CDR3 DNA sequence: TGCAGTGCCCTTCCGGGGGGGAGCCTCTACAATGAGCAGTACTTC. Translation: CSALPGGSLYNEQYF.

The CDR3 DNA is TGTGCCAGCAGTCCTGTGGGGTGGAACGAGCAGTACTTC. Its protein product is CASSPVGWNEQYF. The V gene is TRBV6-2 or TRBV6-3, the J gene TRBJ2-7; D gene unclear. Per the germline V gene, CDR1 is MNHEY and CDR2 is SVGEGT. The CDR3 consists of 13 residues. Trimming removed 5 bases from V and 5 bases from J, with 13 bases in between.

This clonotype was counted only a few times. The V call is TRBV20-1, the J call TRBJ2-1; 12 bases align to TRBD2. The germline gives CDR1 DFQATT, CDR2 SNEGSKA (reference sequence). After removal of 5 bases from V and 6 bases from J, the junction contained 11 bases not matched to a gene. This CDR3 has 16 residues. CDR3 loop: CSAPLAGGRRSNEQFF. The CDR3 DNA reads TGCAGTGCTCCACTAGCGGGGGGTAGGAGAAGCAATGAGCAGTTCTTC.

This clonotype was seen repeatedly, ten times or more. At one end the junction does not follow the germline gene, possibly because of a read error. V is TRBV4-3 and J is TRBJ2-3; TRBD1 or TRBD2 may be the D gene (7 bases each). Germline V lookup: CDR1 LGHNA, CDR2 YSLEER. This CDR3 comprises 14 residues. DNA of the CDR3: TGTGCCAGCAGCCAGGGGGGGTCCACAGATACGCAGTATTTT. Translation: CASSQGGSTDTQYF.

This clonotype was recorded a few times. J is TRBJ2-4 and V is TRBV6-5; D gene ambiguous. The end of the DNA aligns better with TRBJ2-7, so the J call may be wrong. This CDR3 is built from 11 residues. Germline V gene sequence: CDR1 MNHEY, CDR2 SVGAGI. The CDR3 DNA follows: TGTGCCAGCGGACGACTTGGCGAGCAGTACTTC. Its translation is CASGRLGEQYF.

This chain uses TRBV10-3 with TRBJ2-5; TRBD2 agrees at 9 bases. The CDR3 sequence is 15 residues long. With 3 bases clipped from V and 11 bases from J, the junction kept 13 bases outside the gene matches. Per germline, CDR1 ENHRY and CDR2 SYGVKD. CDR3 sequence: CAISDWLAGINEQYF. CDR3 coding DNA: TGTGCCATCAGTGATTGGCTAGCGGGGATCAATGAGCAGTACTTC.